These 20 T cell receptor beta chains share one sample of origin, sequenced in a study of T cell responses to AZD1222 COVID-19 vaccine. Produced via immunoSEQ multiplex PCR; TCRdb's table is partial and in-frame only. The table includes 150,000 to 200,000 clones, about 88% detected once. The sample consisted of peripheral blood, taken on day 0 of AZD1222 vaccination. These receptors were taken from an adult in good health.

V gene TRBV6-2 or TRBV6-3 combines with J gene TRBJ2-5, with D maybe TRBD2 (5 bases). Germline values: CDR1 MNHEY, CDR2 SVGEGT. This CDR3 is built from 14 residues. The V gene lost 0 bases and the J gene lost 1 base, with 6 bases spanning the gap. The CDR3 DNA reads TGTGCCAGCAGTTACTCGGACTCCCAAGAGACCCAGTACTTC. Amino acids: CASSYSDSQETQYF.

V and J are TRBV6-8 and TRBJ1-3; maybe TRBD1 (5 bases). CDR3 length: 18 amino acids. V dropped 0 bases and J dropped 0 bases, with 15 bases sitting between them. From germline, CDR1 is MNHGY and CDR2 SAAAGT. The CDR3 loop reads CASSYSGLGTSSGNTIYF. In DNA, the CDR3 is TGTGCCAGCAGTTACTCGGGGCTCGGGACCTCCTCTGGAAACACCATATATTTT.

The J gene is TRBJ1-2, the V gene TRBV5-1; unclear D gene. The CDR3 spans 14 residues. Germline CDR1 SGHRS, CDR2 YFSETQ. The V end was cut by 0 bases, the J end by 6 bases, with 12 bases between. CDR3 nucleotide sequence: TGCGCCAGCAGCTTGGTCGAGCAGACGAATGGCTACACCTTC. Translating it yields CASSLVEQTNGYTF.

Turning to this clone: The sample contains more than one DNA sequence encoding this CDR3. The chain couples TRBV28 to TRBJ1-2; 10 bases agree with TRBD1. V shed 6 bases and J 2 bases; nucleotides not matched to a gene: 3. CDR1 is MDHEN, CDR2 SYDVKM, per germline. There are 14 residues in the CDR3. CDR3 in DNA: TGTGCCAGCAGCTCGGGACAGGGGAACTATGGCTACACCTTC. Its protein product is CASSSGQGNYGYTF.

This clone was seen more than once but under ten times. The chain carries TRBV28 and TRBJ1-2; D gene ambiguous. The germline V and J ends were trimmed by 0 bases and 4 bases, with 9 bases remaining between them. This CDR3 has 14 amino acids. The germline V gene encodes CDR1 MDHEN and CDR2 SYDVKM. The CDR3 reads CASSLWRQSYGYTF. CDR3 DNA: TGTGCCAGCAGTTTATGGAGGCAGAGCTATGGCTACACCTTC.

This chain connects TRBV10-3 to TRBJ2-2; the match to TRBD1 covers 7 bases. Trimming at V came to 3 bases and at J to 3 bases, leaving 1 base not matched to a gene. The germline V gene encodes CDR1 ENHRY and CDR2 SYGVKD. The CDR3 spans 14 residues. CDR3 residues: CAISEGGYTGELFF. CDR3 nucleotide sequence: TGTGCCATCAGTGAAGGGGGCTACACCGGGGAGCTGTTTTTT.

V is TRBV14 and J is TRBJ1-4, with D perhaps TRBD1 (5 bases). V lost 0 bases and J lost 4, with 9 bases in between. The CDR3 consists of 15 residues. The germline V gene has CDR1 SGHDN and CDR2 FVKESK. The CDR3 reads CASSQDRAYNEKLFF. CDR3 sequence (DNA): TGTGCCAGCAGCCAAGACAGGGCTTATAATGAAAAACTGTTTTTT.

This sequence joins TRBV5-8 and TRBJ2-2, with 9 nucleotides matching TRBD1. Losses at the gene ends were 4 bases for V and 4 bases for J; bases not matched to a gene: 2. This CDR3 contains 14 residues. The germline CDR1 and CDR2 sequences are SGHTS and YDEGEE. The CDR3 DNA follows: TGTGCCAGCAGCAGACAGGGGGGCACCGGGGAGCTGTTTTTT. Its protein product is CASSRQGGTGELFF.

The rearrangement links TRBV5-1 to TRBJ1-6; a weak D match, TRBD1 (5 bases). This CDR3 spans 15 amino acids. Germline V gene sequence: CDR1 SGHRS, CDR2 YFSETQ. The V end was cut by 0 bases, the J end by 9 bases, with 13 bases between. The CDR3 coding sequence is TGCGCCAGCAGCTTGGATTCACAGGCGGGTTCACCCCTCCACTTT. Residues: CASSLDSQAGSPLHF.

The chain joins TRBV7-8 to TRBJ2-7, with 8 nucleotides matching TRBD2. Per germline, CDR1 SGHVS and CDR2 FQNEAQ. V dropped 1 base and J dropped 0; count of bases not matched to a gene: 2. The CDR3 sequence is 15 residues long. CDR3 nucleotide sequence: TGTGCCAGCAGCTTAGTTAGCGGGAACTCCTACGAGCAGTACTTC. It is translated as CASSLVSGNSYEQYF.

The rearrangement joins TRBV29-1 to TRBJ2-3, with D possibly TRBD1 on 6 matching bases. V was pared by 4 bases and J by 2 bases, with 19 bases between. Germline V lookup: CDR1 SQVTM, CDR2 ANQGSEA. The CDR3 is made up of 16 amino acids. CDR3 in DNA: TGCAGCGTTGGCGCCGGTTCAGGGGCCTACACAGATACGCAGTATTTT. Its translation is CSVGAGSGAYTDTQYF.

This sequence joins TRBV6-2 or TRBV6-3 and TRBJ2-7; a possible D gene is TRBD2 (6 bases). Looked up from germline, CDR1 is MNHEY and CDR2 is SVGEGT. This CDR3 is 14 amino acids long. V was trimmed by 1 base and J by 6 bases, leaving 13 bases between them. The chain's CDR3 is CASSYYGSSIEQYF. CDR3 nucleotides: TGTGCCAGCAGTTACTACGGGAGTTCAATCGAGCAGTACTTC.

The chain joins TRBV27 to TRBJ2-3; D gene unclear. Per the germline V gene, CDR1 is MNHEY and CDR2 is SMNVEV (reference sequence). The length of the CDR3 is 15 residues. Between the trimmed V and J ends, which lost 7 bases and 2 bases, there was a span of 16 bases. The CDR3 bases are TGTGCCAGCAAGCAAGAACCCTACCCCACAGATACGCAGTATTTT. It encodes CASKQEPYPTDTQYF.

This clone was observed a few times. The chain employs TRBV7-7 and TRBJ2-5; 12 bases line up with TRBD1. Germline V gene lookup returns CDR1 SSHAT and CDR2 FNYEAQ (reference sequence). This CDR3 has 17 residues. The V and J ends lost 3 bases and 4 bases, in that order; junction bases with no gene match: 9. CDR3 residues: CASSFSPGTGGGETQYF. The CDR3 nucleotides read TGTGCCAGCAGCTTCTCTCCCGGGACAGGGGGCGGAGAGACCCAGTACTTC.

This sequence joins TRBV27 and TRBJ1-6, with 7 bases fitting TRBD1. The V and J ends lost 1 base and 10 bases, in that order; junction bases with no gene match: 4. The CDR3 has 14 residues. Germline CDR1 and CDR2: MNHEY and SMNVEV (reference sequence). CDR3 region: CASSLYDRASPLHF. In DNA form, the CDR3 reads TGTGCCAGCAGTTTATACGACAGGGCATCACCCCTCCACTTT.

This sequence joins TRBV18 and TRBJ2-1; D possibly matches TRBD1 or TRBD2 (5 bases each). The CDR3 covers 14 residues. The germline V and J ends were trimmed by 4 bases and 5 bases, with 12 bases remaining between them. CDR1 is KGHSH, CDR2 LQKENI, per germline. CDR3 amino acids: CASSRSGANNEQFF. In DNA, the CDR3 is TGTGCCAGCTCACGTTCCGGGGCGAACAATGAGCAGTTCTTC. The full variable domain, its missing parts supplied by reference TRBV18 and TRBJ2-1, is NAGVMQNPRHLVRRRGQEARLRCSPMKGHSHVYWYRQLPEEGLKFMVYLQKENIIDESGMPKERFSAEFPKEGPSILRIQQVVRGDSAAYFCASSRSGANNEQFFGPGTRLTVL.

This chain links TRBV2 with TRBJ1-2, with D hard to call. The CDR3 totals 12 residues. V was shortened by 2 bases and J by 4 bases, with 5 bases between the two germline ends. Germline assignment: CDR1 SNHLY and CDR2 FYNNEI. The CDR3 loop reads CASSEWSYGYTF. The DNA for the CDR3 is TGTGCCAGCAGTGAATGGAGCTATGGCTACACCTTC.

J is TRBJ1-6 and V is TRBV5-8, with a possible D match to TRBD1 (5 bases). From germline, CDR1 is SGHTS and CDR2 YDEGEE. V was trimmed by 3 bases and J by 4 bases, leaving 17 bases between them. There are 17 residues in the CDR3. The CDR3 loop is CASSSSGGVRYNSPLHF. CDR3 nucleotide sequence: TGTGCCAGCAGCTCGTCGGGGGGGGTGAGGTATAATTCACCCCTCCACTTT. Together with reference TRBV5-8 and TRBJ1-6, the CDR3 gives the full variable domain: EAGVTQSPTHLIKTRGQQATLRCSPISGHTSVYWYQQALGLGLQFLLWYDEGEERNRGNFPPRFSGRQFPNYSSELNVNALELEDSALYLCASSSSGGVRYNSPLHFGNGTRLTVT.

This sequence joins TRBV28 and TRBJ2-2, with D hard to call. Trimming took 11 bases from V and 2 from J, leaving 18 bases between them. Germline loops: CDR1 MDHEN, CDR2 SYDVKM. The CDR3 spans 15 residues. The CDR3 nucleotides are TGTGCCTTGGGCGGCGGCAGGACCAACACCGGGGAGCTGTTTTTT. Protein: CALGGGRTNTGELFF.

This chain joins TRBV28 and TRBJ1-1; weak D call: TRBD1 (6 bases). The V end was cut by 6 bases, the J end by 5 bases, with 16 bases between. The CDR3 extends over 14 amino acids. Germline CDR1 is MDHEN and CDR2 is SYDVKM. The CDR3 DNA is TGTGCCAGCAGCCCCGGGGGCGCAGGTACTGAAGCTTTCTTT. Translation gives CASSPGGAGTEAFF.